This T cell receptor (beta chain) came from a study of blood T cell repertoires in COVID-19. The CDR3 is made up of 13 amino acids. Germline loops: CDR1 MDHEN, CDR2 SYDVKM. V was pared by 5 bases and J by 18 bases, with 20 bases between. The data were produced by immunoSEQ multiplex PCR, yet TCRdb's version contains in-frame clones alone and is incomplete. Of 230,000 or so clones listed, 85% are singletons. The sequence was collected from a woman aged 50 to 60 who had been exposed to COVID-19. Sequenced material: PBMCs or T cells enriched from blood (not recorded which). The rearrangement links TRBV28 to TRBJ1-6; D gene uncertain. The CDR3 DNA is TGTGCCAGCAGTCTCCTAAACCTCCAACCCGGCCACTTT. Its translation: CASSLLNLQPGHF.